A single sample gave rise to the 5 T cell receptor beta chains below, sequenced in a study of blood T cells in healthy people across ages. For the second PCR, which ran for roughly 6 to 12 cycles, a sample-barcoded 5' primer and a J-beta primer mix were used. TCRdb passed the 5' RACE reads through MiXCR, listing each CDR3 protein once. The sample holds around 1.7 million distinct CDR3 sequences, roughly 28% seen once. Sequencing input: blood. Every receptor here comes from a woman in her twenties or thirties in good health.

This clonotype turned up a few times. This rearrangement joins TRBV20-1 to TRBJ2-7, with D perhaps assigned TRBD1 or TRBD2 (5 bases each). The CDR3 consists of 11 residues. Germline V gives CDR1 DFQATT, CDR2 SNEGSKA (reference sequence). CDR3 protein: CGVEGPYEQYF. The CDR3 DNA reads TGCGGGGTCGAGGGACCCTACGAGCAGTACTTC.

The chain is built from TRBV5-5 and TRBJ1-5; 8 bases map to TRBD1. Germline CDR1 is SGHKS and CDR2 is YYEKEE (reference sequence). The length of the CDR3 is 16 residues. V trimming: 2 bases; J trimming: 5 bases; junction bases outside the gene matches: 9. The CDR3, as DNA: TGTGCCAGCAGCTTCTACTCCGGGACAGGCTATCAGCCCCAGCATTTT. This sequence encodes CASSFYSGTGYQPQHF.

This clonotype occurred a few times. CDR3 loop: CASSPPSGGTGELFF. As DNA, the CDR3 is TGTGCCAGCAGTCCTCCTAGCGGGGGTACCGGGGAGCTGTTTTTT. V and J are TRBV28 and TRBJ2-2, with 10 bases fitting TRBD2. CDR1 and CDR2 from the germline V gene are MDHEN and SYDVKM. The ends lost 5 bases at V and 5 bases at J; junction bases unmatched: 5. The CDR3 length is 15 residues.

This clonotype appeared many times. The V call is TRBV4-3, the J call TRBJ2-5; D not certain. Germline assignment: CDR1 LGHNA and CDR2 YSLEER. V was cut by 1 base and J by 4 bases, with 7 bases left in between. CDR3 length: 13 residues. The CDR3 bases are TGCGCCAGCAGCCAAGGACCCAGAGAGACCCAGTACTTC. Residues: CASSQGPRETQYF.

This clonotype was seen a handful of times. This chain uses TRBV28 with TRBJ1-5; possibly TRBD1 for D (6 bases). In germline, CDR1 is MDHEN, CDR2 SYDVKM. This CDR3 has 15 residues. The V end was cut by 3 bases, the J end by 1 base, with 10 bases between. CDR3 sequence: CASSFRGASNQPQHF. CDR3 in DNA: TGTGCCAGCAGTTTCCGGGGGGCAAGCAATCAGCCCCAGCATTTT.